The clone carrying this T cell receptor beta chain came up once. These data belong to a study of CD8 T cells in Susac syndrome. The authors sequenced TCR beta from blood CD8+ and CD4+ T cells. Each multiple sclerosis control was a treatment-naive patient with relapsing-remitting disease that was either stable or active. The authors negatively isolated CD8+ and CD4+ T cells and FACS-enriched TEMRA cells. The RNA, roughly 0.45 to 1 ug, was put through reverse transcription using random hexamers. The immunoSEQ assay covered 54 Vbeta and 13 Jbeta segments for CDR3. TCRdb reprocessed the immunoSEQ multiplex PCR reads via MiXCR and lists one record per CDR3 protein. This repertoire shows around 190,000 distinct CDR3 sequences, about 95% found once; its top ten account for about 0.16%. The CDR3 totals 12 residues. Germline V gives CDR1 SQVTM, CDR2 ANQGSEA. The V and J ends lost 7 bases and 1 base, in that order; junction bases with no gene match: 3.

This receptor was taken from a human donor with multiple sclerosis. This rearrangement joins TRBV29-1 to TRBJ1-1, with 7 nucleotides matching TRBD1. What was sequenced was CD8+ T cells from PBMCs. The CDR3 DNA follows: TGCAGCGGGACAGGAGGGAACACTGAAGCTTTCTTT. Protein product: CSGTGGNTEAFF.